Described below is a single T cell receptor (beta chain) sequence and its context. Antigen: not known. The data stem from a study of T cell responses to AZD1222 COVID-19 vaccine. Study summary: Researchers grouped second doses given at about 4 or about 12 weeks into one pool.

Germline lookup yields CDR1 DFQATT and CDR2 SNEGSKA (reference sequence). CDR3 length: 14 amino acids. The J segment lost 4 bases and the V segment lost 3 bases, leaving 7 bases of the junction unmatched. Findings and limits, study-wide: Baseline testing showed seropositivity in only a handful of AZD1222 recipients.

TCRdb's copy holds only in-frame clones and misses some; the assay was immunoSEQ multiplex PCR. The table records 140,000 or so clones, 92% of them present only once. The rearrangement uses TRBV20-1 and TRBJ2-5, with TRBD1 identical over 8 bases. This material consisted of peripheral blood, taken on day 0 of AZD1222 vaccination. The sequence was obtained from an adult in good health. CDR3 in DNA: TGCAGTGCTAGTAGTCTCAGGGGGCGAGAGACCCAGTACTTC. This gives the protein CSASSLRGRETQYF.